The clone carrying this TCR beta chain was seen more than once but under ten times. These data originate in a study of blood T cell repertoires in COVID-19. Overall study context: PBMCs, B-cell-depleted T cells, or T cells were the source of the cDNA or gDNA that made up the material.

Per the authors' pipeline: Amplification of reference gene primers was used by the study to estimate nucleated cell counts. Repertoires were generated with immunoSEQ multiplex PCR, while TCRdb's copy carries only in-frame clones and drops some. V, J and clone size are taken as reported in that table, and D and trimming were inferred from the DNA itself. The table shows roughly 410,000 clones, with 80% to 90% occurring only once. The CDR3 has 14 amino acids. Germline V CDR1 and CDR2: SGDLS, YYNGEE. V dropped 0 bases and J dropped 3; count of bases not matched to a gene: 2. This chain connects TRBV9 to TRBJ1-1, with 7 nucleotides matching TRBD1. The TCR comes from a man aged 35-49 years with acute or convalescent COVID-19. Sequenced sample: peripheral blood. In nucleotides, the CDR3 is TGTGCCAGCAGCGTAGGGACAGGTTACACTGAAGCTTTCTTT. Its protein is CASSVGTGYTEAFF.